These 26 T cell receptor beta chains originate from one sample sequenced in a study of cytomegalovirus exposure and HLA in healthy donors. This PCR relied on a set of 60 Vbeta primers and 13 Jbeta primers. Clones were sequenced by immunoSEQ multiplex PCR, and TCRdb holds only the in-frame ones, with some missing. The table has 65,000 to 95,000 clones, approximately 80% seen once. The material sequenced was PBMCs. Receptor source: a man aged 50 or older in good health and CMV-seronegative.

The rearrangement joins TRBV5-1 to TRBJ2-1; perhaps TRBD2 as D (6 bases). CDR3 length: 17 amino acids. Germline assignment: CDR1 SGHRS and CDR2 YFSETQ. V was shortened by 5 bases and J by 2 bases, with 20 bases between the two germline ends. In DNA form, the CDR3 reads TGCGCCAGCAGTAGGATAGCCGGGGGAACTACCTACAATGAGCAGTTCTTC. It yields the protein CASSRIAGGTTYNEQFF.

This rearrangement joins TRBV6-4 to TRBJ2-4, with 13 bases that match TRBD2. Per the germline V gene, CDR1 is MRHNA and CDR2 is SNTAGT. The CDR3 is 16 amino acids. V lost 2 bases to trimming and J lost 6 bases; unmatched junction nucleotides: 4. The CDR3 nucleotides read TGTGCCAGCAGTGACGGACTAGCGGGGGACGCAAACATTCAGTACTTC. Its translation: CASSDGLAGDANIQYF.

The CDR3 DNA is TGCGCCAGCAGCCCTGGTGGGACAGGGCGCTCTGGCTACACCTTC. It translates to CASSPGGTGRSGYTF. V usage is TRBV5-1 and J usage is TRBJ1-2, with 9 bases aligning to TRBD1. Germline CDR1 SGHRS, CDR2 YFSETQ. The CDR3 loop spans 15 amino acids. V shed 4 bases and J 7 bases; nucleotides not matched to a gene: 11.

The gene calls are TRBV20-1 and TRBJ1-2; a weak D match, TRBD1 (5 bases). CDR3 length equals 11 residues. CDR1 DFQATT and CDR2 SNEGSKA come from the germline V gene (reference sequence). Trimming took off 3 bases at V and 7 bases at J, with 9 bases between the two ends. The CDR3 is CSASPGFGYTF. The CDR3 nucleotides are TGCAGTGCTAGCCCAGGGTTTGGCTACACCTTC.

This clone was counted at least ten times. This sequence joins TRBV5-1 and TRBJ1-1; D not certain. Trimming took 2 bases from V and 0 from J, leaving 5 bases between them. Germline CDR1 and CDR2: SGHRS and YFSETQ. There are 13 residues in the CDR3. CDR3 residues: CASSLTVNTEAFF. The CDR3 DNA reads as TGCGCCAGCAGCTTAACAGTGAACACTGAAGCTTTCTTT.

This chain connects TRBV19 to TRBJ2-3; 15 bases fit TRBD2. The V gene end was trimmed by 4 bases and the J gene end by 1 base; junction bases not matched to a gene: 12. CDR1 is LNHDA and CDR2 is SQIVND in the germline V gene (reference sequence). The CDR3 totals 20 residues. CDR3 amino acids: CASSRGLAGGYTSRTDTQYF. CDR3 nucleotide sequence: TGTGCCAGTAGTAGGGGACTAGCGGGGGGCTACACTTCCCGCACAGATACGCAGTATTTT.

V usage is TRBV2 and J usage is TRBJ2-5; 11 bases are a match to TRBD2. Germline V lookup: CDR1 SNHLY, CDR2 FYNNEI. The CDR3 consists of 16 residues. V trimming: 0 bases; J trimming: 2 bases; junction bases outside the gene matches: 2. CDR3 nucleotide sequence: TGTGCCAGCAGTGAAGCGGCTAGCGGGGGGCAAGAGACCCAGTACTTC. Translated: CASSEAASGGQETQYF.

CDR3 region: CAWSVGGYQPQHF. The CDR3 DNA reads TGTGCCTGGAGTGTAGGGGGCTATCAGCCCCAGCATTTT. V usage is TRBV30 and J usage is TRBJ1-5; 7 bases agree with TRBD1. Trimming at V came to 0 bases and at J to 5 bases, leaving 1 base not matched to a gene. Germline V gives CDR1 GTSNPN, CDR2 SVGIG (reference sequence). CDR3 length: 13 amino acids.

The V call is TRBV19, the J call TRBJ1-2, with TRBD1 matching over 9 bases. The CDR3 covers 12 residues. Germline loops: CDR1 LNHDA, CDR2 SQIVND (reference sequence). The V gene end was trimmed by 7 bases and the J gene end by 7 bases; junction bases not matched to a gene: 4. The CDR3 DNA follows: TGTGCCAGTAAACCGGGACAGGGTGGCTACACCTTC. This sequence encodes CASKPGQGGYTF.

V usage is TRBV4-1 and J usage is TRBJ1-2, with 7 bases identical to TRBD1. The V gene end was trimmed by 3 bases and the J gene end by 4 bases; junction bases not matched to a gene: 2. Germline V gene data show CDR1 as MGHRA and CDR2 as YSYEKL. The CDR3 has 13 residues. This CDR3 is CASSHWDSYGYTF. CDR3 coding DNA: TGCGCCAGCAGCCATTGGGACAGCTATGGCTACACCTTC.

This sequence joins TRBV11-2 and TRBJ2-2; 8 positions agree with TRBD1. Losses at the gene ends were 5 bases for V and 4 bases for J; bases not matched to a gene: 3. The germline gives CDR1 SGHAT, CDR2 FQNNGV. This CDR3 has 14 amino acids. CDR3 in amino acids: CASSLDRGTGELFF. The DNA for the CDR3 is TGTGCCAGCAGCCTCGACAGGGGCACCGGGGAGCTGTTTTTT.

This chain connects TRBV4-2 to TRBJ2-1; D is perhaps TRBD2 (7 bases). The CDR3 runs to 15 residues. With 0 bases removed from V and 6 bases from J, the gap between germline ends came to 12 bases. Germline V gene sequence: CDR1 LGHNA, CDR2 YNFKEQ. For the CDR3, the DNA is TGTGCCAGCAGCCAAGAAGGGGGGACTATCAATGAGCAGTTCTTC. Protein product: CASSQEGGTINEQFF.

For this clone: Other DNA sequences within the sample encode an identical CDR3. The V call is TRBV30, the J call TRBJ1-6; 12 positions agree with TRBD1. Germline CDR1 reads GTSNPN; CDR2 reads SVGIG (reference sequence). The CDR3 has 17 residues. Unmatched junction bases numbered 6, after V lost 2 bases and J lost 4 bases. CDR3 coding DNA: TGTGCCTGGAGTCCCGGGACAGGGGGCTTTTATAATTCACCCCTCCACTTT. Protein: CAWSPGTGGFYNSPLHF.

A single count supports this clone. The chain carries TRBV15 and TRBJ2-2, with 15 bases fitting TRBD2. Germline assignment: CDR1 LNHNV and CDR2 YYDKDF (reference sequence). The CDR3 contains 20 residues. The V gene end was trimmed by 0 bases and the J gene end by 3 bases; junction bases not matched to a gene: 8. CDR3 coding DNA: TGTGCCACCAGCAGAGAGAGGCCGGGACTAGCGGGGGGACACACCGGGGAGCTGTTTTTT. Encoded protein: CATSRERPGLAGGHTGELFF.

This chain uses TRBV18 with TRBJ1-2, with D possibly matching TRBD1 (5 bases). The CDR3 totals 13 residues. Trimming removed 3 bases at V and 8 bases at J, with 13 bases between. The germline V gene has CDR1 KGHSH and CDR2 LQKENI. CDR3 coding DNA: TGTGCCAGCTCACCTGAGGGGAGGCGGGGCTACACCTTC. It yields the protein CASSPEGRRGYTF.

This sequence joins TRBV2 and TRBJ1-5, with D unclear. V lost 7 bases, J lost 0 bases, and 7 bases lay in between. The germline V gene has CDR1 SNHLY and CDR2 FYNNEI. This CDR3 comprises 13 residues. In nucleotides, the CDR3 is TGTGCCAGCACGGAGACTAGCAATCAGCCCCAGCATTTT. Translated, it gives CASTETSNQPQHF.

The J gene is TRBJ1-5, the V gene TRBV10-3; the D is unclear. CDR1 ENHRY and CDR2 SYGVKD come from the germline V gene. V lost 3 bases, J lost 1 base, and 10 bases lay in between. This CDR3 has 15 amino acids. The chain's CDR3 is CAISETGISNQPQHF. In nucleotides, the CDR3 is TGTGCCATCAGTGAAACGGGAATAAGCAATCAGCCCCAGCATTTT.

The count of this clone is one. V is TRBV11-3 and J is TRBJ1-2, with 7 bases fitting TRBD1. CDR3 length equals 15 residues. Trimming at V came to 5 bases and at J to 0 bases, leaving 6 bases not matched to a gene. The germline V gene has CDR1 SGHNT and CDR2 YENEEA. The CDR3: CASSLGQVANYGYTF. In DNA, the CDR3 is TGTGCCAGCAGCCTAGGACAGGTAGCTAACTATGGCTACACCTTC.

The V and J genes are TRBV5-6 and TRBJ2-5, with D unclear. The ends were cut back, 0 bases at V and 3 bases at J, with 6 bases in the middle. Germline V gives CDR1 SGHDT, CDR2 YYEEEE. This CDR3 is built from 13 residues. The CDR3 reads CASSLAVEETQYF. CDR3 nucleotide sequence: TGTGCCAGCAGCTTGGCGGTCGAAGAGACCCAGTACTTC.

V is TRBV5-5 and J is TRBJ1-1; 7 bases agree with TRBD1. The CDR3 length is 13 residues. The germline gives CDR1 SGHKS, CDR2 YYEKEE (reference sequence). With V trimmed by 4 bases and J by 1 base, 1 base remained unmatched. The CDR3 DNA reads TGTGCCAGCAGCAGGACAGGGAACACTGAAGCTTTCTTT. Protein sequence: CASSRTGNTEAFF.

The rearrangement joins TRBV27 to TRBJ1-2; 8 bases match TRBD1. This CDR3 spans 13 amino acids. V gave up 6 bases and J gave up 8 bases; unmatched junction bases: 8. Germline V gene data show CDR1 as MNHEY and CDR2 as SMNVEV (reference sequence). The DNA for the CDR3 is TGTGCCAGCAGCCTCCAGGGGGCGGGGGGCTACACCTTC. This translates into CASSLQGAGGYTF.

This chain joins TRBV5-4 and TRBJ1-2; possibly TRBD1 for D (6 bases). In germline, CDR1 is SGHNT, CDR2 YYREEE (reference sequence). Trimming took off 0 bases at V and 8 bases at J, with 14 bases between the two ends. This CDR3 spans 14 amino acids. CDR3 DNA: TGTGCCAGCAGCTTGGCCGGAGGCAGGGGAGGCTACACCTTC. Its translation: CASSLAGGRGGYTF.

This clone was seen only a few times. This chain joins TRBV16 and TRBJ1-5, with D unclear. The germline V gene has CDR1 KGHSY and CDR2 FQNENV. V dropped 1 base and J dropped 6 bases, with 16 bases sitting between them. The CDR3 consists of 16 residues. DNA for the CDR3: TGTGCCAGCAGCCAATTTGGCCTTTTAGCAAGTCAGCCCCAGCATTTT. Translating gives CASSQFGLLASQPQHF. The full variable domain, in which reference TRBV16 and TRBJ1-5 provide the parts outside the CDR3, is GEEVAQTPKHLVRGEGQKAKLYCAPIKGHSYVFWYQQVLKNEFKFLISFQNENVFDETGMPKERFSAKCLPNSPCSLEIQATKLEDSAVYFCASSQFGLLASQPQHFGDGTRLSIL.

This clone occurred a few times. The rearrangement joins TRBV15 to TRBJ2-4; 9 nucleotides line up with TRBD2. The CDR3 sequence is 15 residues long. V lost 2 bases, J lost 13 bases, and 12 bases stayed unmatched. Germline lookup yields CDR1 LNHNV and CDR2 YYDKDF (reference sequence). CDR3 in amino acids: CATSRSAGGPGSQYF. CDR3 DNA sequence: TGTGCCACCAGCAGATCTGCGGGGGGGCCTGGCTCACAGTACTTC.

CDR3 sequence: CASSGTPNTEAFF. CDR3 DNA: TGTGCCAGCTCAGGGACACCGAACACTGAAGCTTTCTTT. The V call is TRBV18, the J call TRBJ1-1, with TRBD1 as a possible D gene (6 bases). Germline CDR1 and CDR2: KGHSH and LQKENI. The CDR3 contains 13 residues. V lost 5 bases to trimming and J lost 1 base, with 8 bases between them.

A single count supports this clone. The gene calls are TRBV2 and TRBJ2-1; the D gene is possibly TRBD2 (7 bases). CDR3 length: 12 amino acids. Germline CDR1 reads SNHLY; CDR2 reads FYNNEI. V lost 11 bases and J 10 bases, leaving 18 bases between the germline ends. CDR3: CAGSLGRGEQFF. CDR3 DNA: TGTGCCGGTAGTTTAGGGAGGGGGGAGCAGTTCTTC.